This T cell receptor beta chain is from a study of T cell repertoires in cytomegalovirus infection. Study summary: Signatures in public TCR beta sequences pointed to both CMV infection and matching HLA type.

As concerns this clonotype: The antigen remains undetermined.

Study results and limitations: Identification of carriers of CMV plus the relevant HLA was performed using cumulative public TCR beta family frequency. HLA-C-restricted, CMV-specific TCR beta clonotypes were dominant ex vivo.

Germline trimming cut 8 bases from V and 5 bases from J; bases unmatched to any gene: 7. The germline V gene has CDR1 MDHEN and CDR2 SYDVKM. The CDR3 is 14 amino acids. TCRdb independently ran MiXCR on the reads; one entry per CDR3 protein. The sample has 550,000 to 700,000 distinct CDR3 sequences, under 45% seen once. The chain links TRBV28 to TRBJ2-3; 10 bases agree with TRBD2. The source of this sequence is a human donor in good health (CMV status not recorded). Some clones in this sample may be carry-over from other donors' samples. This specimen consisted of cultured PBMCs, obtained from culture after CMV antigen stimulation. The CDR3 spells CASSIAGGEDTQYF. CDR3 bases: TGTGCCAGCTCAATAGCGGGAGGAGAAGATACGCAGTATTTT.